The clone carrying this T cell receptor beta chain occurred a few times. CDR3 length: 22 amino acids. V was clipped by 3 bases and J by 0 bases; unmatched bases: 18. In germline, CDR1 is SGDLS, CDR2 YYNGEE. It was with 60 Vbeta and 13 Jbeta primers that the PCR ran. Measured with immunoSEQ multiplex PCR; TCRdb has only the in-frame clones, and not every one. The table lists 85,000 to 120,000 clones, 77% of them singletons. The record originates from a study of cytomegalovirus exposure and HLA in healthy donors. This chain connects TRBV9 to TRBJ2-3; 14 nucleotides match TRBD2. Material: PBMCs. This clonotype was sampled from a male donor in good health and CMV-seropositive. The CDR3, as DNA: TGTGCCAGCAGCGATCGCCGAGGGGGACTAGCGGGAGCCGGGTCTAGCACAGATACGCAGTATTTT. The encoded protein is CASSDRRGGLAGAGSSTDTQYF.